This T cell receptor beta chain emerged from a study of T cell responses to AZD1222 COVID-19 vaccine. Comments on this clone: Antigen: not known.

V was trimmed by 2 bases and J by 2 bases, leaving 10 bases between them. Germline CDR1 reads MNHEY; CDR2 reads SVGAGI. The CDR3 has 14 amino acids. Broader study findings: Donors were chiefly white British, with a greater number of females, and clonal diversity was perhaps underestimated.

TCRdb's table, derived via immunoSEQ multiplex PCR, lists solely in-frame clones and lacks some. The sample has fewer than 110,000 clones, 80% to 90% seen once. This chain links TRBV6-5 with TRBJ2-7; D may be TRBD2 (5 bases). The sequences come from peripheral blood, collected 28 days after the second AZD1222 dose. The sequence was obtained from an adult who received the AZD1222 COVID-19 vaccine. The CDR3 DNA reads as TGTGCCAGCAGTTACCCGGGGTTACCCTACGAGCAGTACTTC. Protein: CASSYPGLPYEQYF.